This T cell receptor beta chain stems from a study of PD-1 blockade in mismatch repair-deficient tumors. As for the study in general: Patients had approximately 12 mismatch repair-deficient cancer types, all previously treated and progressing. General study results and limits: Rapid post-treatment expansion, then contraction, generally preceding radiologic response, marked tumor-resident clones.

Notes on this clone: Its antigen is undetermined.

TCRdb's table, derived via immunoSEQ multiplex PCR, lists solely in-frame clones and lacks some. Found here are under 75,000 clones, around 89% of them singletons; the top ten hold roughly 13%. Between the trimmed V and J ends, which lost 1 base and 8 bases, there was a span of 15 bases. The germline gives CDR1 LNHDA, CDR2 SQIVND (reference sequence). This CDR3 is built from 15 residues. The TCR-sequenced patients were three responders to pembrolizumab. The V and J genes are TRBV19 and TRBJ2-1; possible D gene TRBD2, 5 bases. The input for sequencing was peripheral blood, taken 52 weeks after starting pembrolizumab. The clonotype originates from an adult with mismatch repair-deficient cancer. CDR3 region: CASSIGEGLRYEQFF. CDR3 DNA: TGTGCCAGTAGTATAGGAGAGGGCCTAAGGTATGAGCAGTTCTTC.